A single sample is the source of the 8 T cell receptor beta chains below, sequenced in a study of human T cells and chemical hapten exposure. The time point is: pre-sensitization, week 0. The treatment was: therapeutic diphenylcyclopropenone sensitization with weekly scalp DPC. TCRdb ran MiXCR on the RACE reads and lists one entry per CDR3 protein. The profile shows 350,000 to 450,000 distinct CDR3 sequences, roughly 5.3% of them singletons. The sample in question was whole blood, obtained in connection with sensitization to the hapten diphenylcyclopropenone (DPC). These receptors were taken from a woman in her fifties or sixties with alopecia areata. Some clones in this sample may be carry-over from other donors' samples.

This clonotype has ten or more counts. The chain recombines TRBV27 with TRBJ1-4; the match to TRBD1 covers 8 bases. The CDR3 covers 14 residues. From germline, CDR1 is MNHEY and CDR2 SMNVEV (reference sequence). The J segment lost 8 bases and the V segment lost 5 bases, leaving 7 bases of the junction unmatched. CDR3 bases: TGTGCCAGCAGTCGGACAGGGAGTCGAGAAAAACTGTTTTTT. Encoded protein: CASSRTGSREKLFF.

The table lists this clonotype with many counts. The V and J genes are TRBV6-2 or TRBV6-3 and TRBJ1-1; D unresolved. From germline, CDR1 is MNHEY and CDR2 SVGEGT. The CDR3 contains 12 residues. Trimming stripped 2 bases from V and 7 bases from J, with 8 bases between. The DNA for the CDR3 is TGTGCCAGCAGTTACATCGGCCTTGAAGCTTTCTTT. It translates to CASSYIGLEAFF.

This clonotype occurred many times. This rearrangement joins TRBV5-4 to TRBJ1-1; D gene ambiguous. V was clipped by 0 bases and J by 1 base, with 7 bases between them. The length of the CDR3 is 14 residues. Germline V lookup: CDR1 SGHNT, CDR2 YYREEE (reference sequence). In DNA, the CDR3 is TGTGCCAGCAGCTTGGCCGCCGAGAACACTGAAGCTTTCTTT. Its translation is CASSLAAENTEAFF.

This clonotype was observed many times. V is TRBV7-2 and J is TRBJ2-3; no clear D. The ends were cut back, 2 bases at V and 3 bases at J, with 6 bases in the middle. Germline-derived CDR1 and CDR2 are SGHTA and FQGNSA. The CDR3 length is 13 residues. The CDR3 bases are TGTGCCAGCAGCTTACCTCTGACAGATACGCAGTATTTT. The encoded protein is CASSLPLTDTQYF.

This clonotype was found many times. The chain employs TRBV12-3 or TRBV12-4 and TRBJ1-1, with D perhaps TRBD1 (5 bases). V dropped 6 bases and J dropped 1 base, with 9 bases sitting between them. The CDR3 has 13 amino acids. CDR3 in amino acids: CASSRGQNTEAFF. The DNA for the CDR3 is TGTGCCAGCAGCCGAGGACAGAACACTGAAGCTTTCTTT.

This clonotype was detected only a few times. The rearrangement uses TRBV7-2 and TRBJ1-4; D is undetermined. The CDR3 has 15 amino acids. V dropped 1 base and J dropped 0 bases, with 6 bases sitting between them. Germline V lookup: CDR1 SGHTA, CDR2 FQGNSA. The CDR3 is CASSLVVSTNEKLFF. In DNA, the CDR3 is TGTGCCAGCAGCTTAGTCGTCTCAACTAATGAAAAACTGTTTTTT.

The chain recombines TRBV18 with TRBJ1-5; no firm D call. The CDR3 is made up of 16 amino acids. Germline assignment: CDR1 KGHSH and CDR2 LQKENI. Trimming took off 6 bases at V and 0 bases at J, with 15 bases between the two ends. The CDR3 region has the DNA TGTGCCAGCTCTTTTACCGGGCTGTCTAGCAATCAGCCCCAGCATTTT. Protein product: CASSFTGLSSNQPQHF.

This clonotype was picked up a small number of times. The CDR3 sequence is CSATLNRALRSNEQYF. As DNA, the CDR3 is TGCAGTGCTACGTTAAACCGGGCCCTAAGAAGCAACGAGCAGTACTTC. The V and J genes are TRBV20-1 and TRBJ2-7; no reliable D call. The V end lost 4 bases, the J end lost 5 bases, and 24 bases lay between the germline ends. Germline V gives CDR1 DFQATT, CDR2 SNEGSKA (reference sequence). The CDR3 contains 16 residues.